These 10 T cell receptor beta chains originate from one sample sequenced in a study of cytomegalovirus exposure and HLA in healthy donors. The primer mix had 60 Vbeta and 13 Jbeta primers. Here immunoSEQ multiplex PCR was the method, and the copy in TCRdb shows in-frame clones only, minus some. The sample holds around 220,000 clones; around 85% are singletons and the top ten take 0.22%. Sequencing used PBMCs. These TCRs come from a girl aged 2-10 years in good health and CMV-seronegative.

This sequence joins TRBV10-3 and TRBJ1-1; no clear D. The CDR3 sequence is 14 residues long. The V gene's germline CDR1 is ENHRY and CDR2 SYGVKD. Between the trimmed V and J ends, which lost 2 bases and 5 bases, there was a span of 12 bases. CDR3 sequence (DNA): TGTGCCATCAGTGAGAGCGGGGTGGGGACTGAAGCTTTCTTT. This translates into CAISESGVGTEAFF.

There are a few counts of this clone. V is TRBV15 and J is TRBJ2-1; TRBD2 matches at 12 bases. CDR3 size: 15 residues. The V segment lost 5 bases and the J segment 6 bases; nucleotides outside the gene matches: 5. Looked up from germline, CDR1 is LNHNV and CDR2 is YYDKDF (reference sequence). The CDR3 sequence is CATSRGLAGPNEQFF. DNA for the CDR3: TGTGCCACCAGCCGCGGACTAGCGGGACCCAATGAGCAGTTCTTC. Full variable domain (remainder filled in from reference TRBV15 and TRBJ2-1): DAMVIQNPRYQVTQFGKPVTLSCSQTLNHNVMYWYQQKSSQAPKLLFHYYDKDFNNEADTPDNFQSRRPNTSFCFLDIRSPGLGDTAMYLCATSRGLAGPNEQFFGPGTRLTVL.

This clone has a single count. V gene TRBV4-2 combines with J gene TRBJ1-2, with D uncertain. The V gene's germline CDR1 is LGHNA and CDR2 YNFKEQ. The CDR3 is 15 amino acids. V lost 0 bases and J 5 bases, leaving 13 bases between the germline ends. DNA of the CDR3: TGTGCCAGCAGCCAAGAGCAGGCTACAGTATATGGCTACACCTTC. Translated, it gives CASSQEQATVYGYTF.

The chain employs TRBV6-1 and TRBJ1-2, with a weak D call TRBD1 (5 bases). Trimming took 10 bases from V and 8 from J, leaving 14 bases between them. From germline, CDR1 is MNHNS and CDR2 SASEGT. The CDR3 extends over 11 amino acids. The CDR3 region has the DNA TGTGCCATTGGAGCCGGGGGAGGCTACACCTTC. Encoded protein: CAIGAGGGYTF.

In DNA, the CDR3 is TGTGCCAGCAGACCTACAGGGGAAGGAAACACCATATATTTT. Encoded protein: CASRPTGEGNTIYF. V is TRBV11-2 and J is TRBJ1-3, with 7 bases lining up with TRBD1. This CDR3 is 14 amino acids long. Trimming removed 6 bases from V and 4 bases from J; junction bases left unmatched: 6. The germline V gene has CDR1 SGHAT and CDR2 FQNNGV.

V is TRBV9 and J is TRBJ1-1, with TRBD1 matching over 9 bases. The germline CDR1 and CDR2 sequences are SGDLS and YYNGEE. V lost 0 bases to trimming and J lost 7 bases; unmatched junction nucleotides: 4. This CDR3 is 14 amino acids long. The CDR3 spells CASSVEGQGIEAFF. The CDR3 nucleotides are TGTGCCAGCAGCGTAGAGGGACAGGGAATTGAAGCTTTCTTT.

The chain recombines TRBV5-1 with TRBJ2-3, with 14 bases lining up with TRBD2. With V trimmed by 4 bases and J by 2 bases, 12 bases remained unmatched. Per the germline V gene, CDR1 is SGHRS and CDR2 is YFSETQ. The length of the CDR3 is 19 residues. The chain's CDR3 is CASSPGLAGGLRNTDTQYF. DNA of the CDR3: TGCGCCAGCAGCCCCGGACTAGCGGGGGGTCTCCGTAACACAGATACGCAGTATTTT. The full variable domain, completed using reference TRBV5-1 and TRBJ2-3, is KAGVTQTPRYLIKTRGQQVTLSCSPISGHRSVSWYQQTPGQGLQFLFEYFSETQRNKGNFPGRFSGRQFSNSRSEMNVSTLELGDSALYLCASSPGLAGGLRNTDTQYFGPGTRLTVL.

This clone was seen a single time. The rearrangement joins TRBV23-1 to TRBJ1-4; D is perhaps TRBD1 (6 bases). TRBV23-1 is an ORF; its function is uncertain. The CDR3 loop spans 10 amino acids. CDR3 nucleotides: TGCTGGGGGCAAGGGGAAAAACTGTTTTTT. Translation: CWGQGEKLFF.

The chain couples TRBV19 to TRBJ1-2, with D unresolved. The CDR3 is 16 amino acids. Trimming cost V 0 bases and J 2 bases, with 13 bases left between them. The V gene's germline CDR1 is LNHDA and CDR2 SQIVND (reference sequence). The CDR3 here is CASSIDQEADNYGYTF. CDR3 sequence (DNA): TGTGCCAGTAGTATAGATCAGGAGGCGGACAACTATGGCTACACCTTC.

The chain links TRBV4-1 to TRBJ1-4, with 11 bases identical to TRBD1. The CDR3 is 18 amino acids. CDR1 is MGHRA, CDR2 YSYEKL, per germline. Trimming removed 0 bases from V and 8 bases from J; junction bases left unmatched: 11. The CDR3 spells CASSQDSLKGTGGEKLFF. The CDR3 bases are TGCGCCAGCAGCCAAGATTCGCTAAAGGGGACAGGGGGAGAAAAACTGTTTTTT.